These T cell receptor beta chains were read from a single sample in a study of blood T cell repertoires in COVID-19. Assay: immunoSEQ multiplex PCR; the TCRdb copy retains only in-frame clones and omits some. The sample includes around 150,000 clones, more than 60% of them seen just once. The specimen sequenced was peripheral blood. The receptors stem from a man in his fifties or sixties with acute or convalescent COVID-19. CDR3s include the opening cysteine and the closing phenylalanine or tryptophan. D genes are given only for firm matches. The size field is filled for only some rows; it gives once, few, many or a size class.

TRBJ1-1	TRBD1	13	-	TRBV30	TGTGCCTGGAGTCAGACAGGGGTCACTGAAGCTTTCTTT	CAWSQTGVTEAFF
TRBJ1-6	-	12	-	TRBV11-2	TGTGCCAGCAGCTTAGAGGGAGGGACCCTCCACTTT	CASSLEGGTLHF
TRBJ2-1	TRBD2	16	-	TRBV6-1	TGTGCCAGCAGTGAAGCGCGGGGGGGCTTTCCTTATGAGCAGTTCTTC	CASSEARGGFPYEQFF
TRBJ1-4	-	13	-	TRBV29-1	TGCAGCGTTGAATCGCAGTTTAATGAAAAACTGTTTTTT	CSVESQFNEKLFF
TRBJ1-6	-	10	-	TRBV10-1	TGCGCCAGCAGTACAGTCCCCCTCCACTTT	CASSTVPLHF
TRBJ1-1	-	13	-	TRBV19	TGTGCCAGTAGTATCGGTAAGAACACTGAAGCTTTCTTT	CASSIGKNTEAFF
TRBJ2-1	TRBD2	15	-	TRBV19	TGTGCCAGTAGTATTAGGCGGGGGGACGGCAATGAGCAGTTCTTC	CASSIRRGDGNEQFF
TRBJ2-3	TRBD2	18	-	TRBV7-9	TGTGCCAGCAGCTTAGGTCGGACTAGCGGGGGTATAACAGATACGCAGTATTTT	CASSLGRTSGGITDTQYF
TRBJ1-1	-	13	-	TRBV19	TGTGCCAGTAGAAGGGGGGGGAACACTGAAGCTTTCTTT	CASRRGGNTEAFF
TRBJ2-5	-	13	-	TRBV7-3	TGTGCCAGCAGCTTTCAAGCTCAAGAGACCCAGTACTTC	CASSFQAQETQYF
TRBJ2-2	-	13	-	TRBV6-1	TGTGCCAGCAGATCCAGGGAAACCGGGGAGCTGTTTTTT	CASRSRETGELFF
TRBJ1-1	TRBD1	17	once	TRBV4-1	TGCGCCAGCAGCCAAGGCGGGACAGGGGGCTGGATCACTGAAGCTTTCTTT	CASSQGGTGGWITEAFF
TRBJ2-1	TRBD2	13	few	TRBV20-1	TGCAGTGCTAGTTCTAGCGGGGGGAATGAGCAGTTCTTC	CSASSSGGNEQFF
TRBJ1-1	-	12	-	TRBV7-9	TGTGCCAGCAGCTTAGAGGCAGGGGAGGCTTTCTTT	CASSLEAGEAFF
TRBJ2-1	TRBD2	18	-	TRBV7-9	TGTGCCAGCAGCCCGACGGGACTAGCGGGGGGGCCGAGCAATGAGCAGTTCTTC	CASSPTGLAGGPSNEQFF
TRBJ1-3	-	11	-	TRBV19	TGTGCCAGTAGTCGCGGGAACACCATATATTTT	CASSRGNTIYF
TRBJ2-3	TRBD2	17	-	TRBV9	TGTGCCAGCAGCGTAGGGCTTCCAGCGGGGGCGTTCGGCGAACAGTATTTT	CASSVGLPAGAFGEQYF
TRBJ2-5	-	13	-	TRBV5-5	TGTGCCAGCAAGAAGGGGGGGACGGAGACCCAGTACTTC	CASKKGGTETQYF
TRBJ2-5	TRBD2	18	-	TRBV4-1	TGCGCCAGCAGCCCCATAGGGGTCGTAACTAGCGGGGAGGAGACCCAGTACTTC	CASSPIGVVTSGEETQYF
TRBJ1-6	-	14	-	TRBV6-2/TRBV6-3	TGTGCCAGCAGTTACGAACAGGTTAATTCACCCCTCCACTTT	CASSYEQVNSPLHF
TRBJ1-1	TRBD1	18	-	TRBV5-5	TGTGCCAGCAGCTTGGCTGGGGGACAGGGTCATATGAACACTGAAGCTTTCTTT	CASSLAGGQGHMNTEAFF
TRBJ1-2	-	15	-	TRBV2	TGTGCCAGCAGCCACACAGGGACCCCCGGCTATGGCTACACCTTC	CASSHTGTPGYGYTF
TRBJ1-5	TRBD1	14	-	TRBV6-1	TGTGCCAGCAGTGAGGACAGGGGGCAACAGCCCCAGCATTTT	CASSEDRGQQPQHF
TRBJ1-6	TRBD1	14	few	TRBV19	TGTGCCAGTAGTATTCAGGGGGACAGTTCACCCCTCCACTTT	CASSIQGDSSPLHF
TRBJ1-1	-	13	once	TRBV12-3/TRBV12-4	TGTGCCAGCACCCGAGGGGGGGGCACTGAAGCTTTCTTT	CASTRGGGTEAFF
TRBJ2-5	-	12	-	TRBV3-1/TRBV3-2	TGTGCCAGCAGCCCTTCCCAAGAGACCCAGTACTTC	CASSPSQETQYF
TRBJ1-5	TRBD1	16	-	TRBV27	TGTGCCAGCAGTTTAAGCGGGACAGGGTTCGGGCAGCCCCAGCATTTT	CASSLSGTGFGQPQHF
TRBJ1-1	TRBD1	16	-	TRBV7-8	TGTGCCAGCAGCTTTAGGACAGGGGGCCGTAGCACTGAAGCTTTCTTT	CASSFRTGGRSTEAFF
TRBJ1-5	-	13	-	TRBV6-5	TGTGCCAGCAGTTACTCTTCAGGACAGCCCCAGCATTTT	CASSYSSGQPQHF
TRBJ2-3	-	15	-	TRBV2	TGTGCCAGCAGTGAAACGGGACTGAGCACAGATACGCAGTATTTT	CASSETGLSTDTQYF
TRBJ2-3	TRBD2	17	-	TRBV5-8	TGTGCCAGCAGCTTGTTGGGACTAGCGGGGAGTACAGATACGCAGTATTTT	CASSLLGLAGSTDTQYF
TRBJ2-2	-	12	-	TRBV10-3	TGTGCCATCGCCCCCAGCGCCGGGGAGCTGTTTTTT	CAIAPSAGELFF
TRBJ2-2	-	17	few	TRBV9	TGTGCCAGCAGCACCCAATCGGGACACGTTCTTTACGGGGAGCTGTTTTTT	CASSTQSGHVLYGELFF
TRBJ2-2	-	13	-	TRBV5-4	TGTGCCAGCAGCCTTAGAGACACCGGGGAGCTGTTTTTT	CASSLRDTGELFF
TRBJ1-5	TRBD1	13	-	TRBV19	TGTGCCAGTCAGGACAGGGGATATCAGCCCCAGCATTTT	CASQDRGYQPQHF
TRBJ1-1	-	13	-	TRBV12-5	TGTGCTAGTGGTACCCAGGACGGACATGAAGCTTTCTTT	CASGTQDGHEAFF
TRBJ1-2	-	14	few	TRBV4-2	TGTGCCAGCAGCCAAGAGCGGACAGACTATGGCTACACCTTC	CASSQERTDYGYTF
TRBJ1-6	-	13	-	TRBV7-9	TGTGCCAGCAGCTTAGATGGCAATTCACCCCTCCACTTT	CASSLDGNSPLHF
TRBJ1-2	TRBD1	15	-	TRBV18	TGTGCCAGCTCACCACCCCCTGGGACAGGGGACGGCTACACCTTC	CASSPPPGTGDGYTF
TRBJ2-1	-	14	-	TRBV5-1	TGCGCCAGCAGCTTGGAAGTTGGGCACAATGAGCAGTTCTTC	CASSLEVGHNEQFF
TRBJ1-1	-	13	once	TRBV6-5	TGTGCCAGCAGCTCCTTGGTGCGACAGGAGGCTTTCTTT	CASSSLVRQEAFF
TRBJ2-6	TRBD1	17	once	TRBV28	TGTGCCAGCAGTCCAAGACAGGGAAGCTCTGGGGCCAACGTCCTGACTTTC	CASSPRQGSSGANVLTF
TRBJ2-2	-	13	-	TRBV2	TGTGCCAGCAGTACAGGGTTGACCGGGGAGCTGTTTTTT	CASSTGLTGELFF
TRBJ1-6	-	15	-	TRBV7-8	TGTGCCAGCAGTTTACAGGGTGTATATAATTCACCCCTCCACTTT	CASSLQGVYNSPLHF
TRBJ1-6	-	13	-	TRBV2	TGTGCCAGCAGCGAGATGGATAATTCACCCCTCCACTTT	CASSEMDNSPLHF
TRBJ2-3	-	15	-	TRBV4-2	TGTGCCAGCAGCCTCGGGACAGCCGACGGGGGTACGCAGTATTTT	CASSLGTADGGTQYF
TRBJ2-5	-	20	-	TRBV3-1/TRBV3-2	TGTGCCAGCAGCCACACTATCGGGAGAACGGCACTTCACTCCTCAGAGACCCAGTACTTC	CASSHTIGRTALHSSETQYF